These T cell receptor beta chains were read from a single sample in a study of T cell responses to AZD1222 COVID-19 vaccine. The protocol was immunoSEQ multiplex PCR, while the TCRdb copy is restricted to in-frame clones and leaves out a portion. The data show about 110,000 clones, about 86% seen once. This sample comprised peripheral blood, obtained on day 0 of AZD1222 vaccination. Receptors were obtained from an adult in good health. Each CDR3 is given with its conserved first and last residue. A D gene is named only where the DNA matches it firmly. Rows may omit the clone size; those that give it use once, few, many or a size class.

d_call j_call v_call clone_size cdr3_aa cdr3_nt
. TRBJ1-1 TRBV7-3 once CASSLTDRQNTEAFF TGTGCCAGCAGCTTAACTGACAGACAGAACACTGAAGCTTTCTTT
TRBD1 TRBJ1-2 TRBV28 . CASSSPGTGEGYTF TGTGCCAGCAGTTCCCCCGGGACAGGGGAAGGCTACACCTTC
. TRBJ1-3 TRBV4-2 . CASSQVRGSSSGNTIYF TGTGCCAGCAGCCAAGTTCGCGGCAGTAGCTCTGGAAACACCATATATTTT
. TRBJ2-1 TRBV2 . CASSEGAVPNSRYSEQFF TGTGCCAGCAGTGAAGGGGCAGTTCCAAACTCTCGTTACAGTGAGCAGTTCTTC
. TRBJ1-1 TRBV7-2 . CATTRGPNTEAFF TGTGCCACTACACGGGGCCCGAACACTGAAGCTTTCTTT
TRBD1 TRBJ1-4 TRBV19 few CASTSGRDSNEKLFF TGTGCCAGTACCTCCGGACGGGACAGTAATGAAAAACTGTTTTTT
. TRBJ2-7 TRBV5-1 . CASSFAGAYEQYF TGCGCCAGCAGCTTTGCCGGGGCCTACGAGCAGTACTTC
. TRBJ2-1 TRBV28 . CASSWGGAKDNEQFF TGTGCCAGCAGTTGGGGGGGGGCTAAGGACAATGAGCAGTTCTTC
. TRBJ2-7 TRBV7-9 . CASSLVLGRSSYEQYF TGTGCCAGCAGCTTAGTTTTGGGTAGGAGCTCCTACGAGCAGTACTTC
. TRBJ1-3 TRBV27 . CASSLSGAGNTIYF TGTGCCAGCAGTTTGAGCGGGGCTGGAAACACCATATATTTT
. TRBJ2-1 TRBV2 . CASTTKGVYNEQFF TGTGCCAGCACCACTAAGGGGGTGTACAATGAGCAGTTCTTC
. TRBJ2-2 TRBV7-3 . CASSPPWGQGGTGELFF TGTGCCAGCAGCCCTCCTTGGGGGCAGGGGGGCACCGGGGAGCTGTTTTTT
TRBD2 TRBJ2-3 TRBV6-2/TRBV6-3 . CASSSERGGTDTQYF TGTGCCAGCAGTTCGGAGCGGGGGGGCACAGATACGCAGTATTTT
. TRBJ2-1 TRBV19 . CASSASGEKQFF TGTGCCAGTAGTGCCTCGGGGGAAAAGCAGTTCTTC
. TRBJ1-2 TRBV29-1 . CSVESRAGSSLGHYGYTF TGCAGCGTTGAAAGTAGGGCAGGTAGTTCTCTGGGGCACTATGGCTACACCTTC
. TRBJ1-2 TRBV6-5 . CASSPRLEGGGGYTF TGTGCCAGCAGTCCCCGCCTGGAGGGGGGGGGTGGCTACACCTTC
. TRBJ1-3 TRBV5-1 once CASSLGRGEPGNTIYF TGCGCCAGCAGCTTGGGGAGAGGGGAGCCTGGAAACACCATATATTTT
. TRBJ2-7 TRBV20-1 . CSAGDTAEQYF TGCAGTGCTGGTGACACGGCCGAGCAGTACTTC
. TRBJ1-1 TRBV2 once CASEDGNTEAFF TGTGCCAGCGAGGACGGGAACACTGAAGCTTTCTTT
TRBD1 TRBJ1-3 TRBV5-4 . CASSAGQGFAGNTIYF TGTGCCAGCAGCGCCGGACAGGGTTTCGCTGGAAACACCATATATTTT
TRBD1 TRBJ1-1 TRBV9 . CASSAGTANTEAFF TGTGCCAGCAGCGCAGGGACAGCAAACACTGAAGCTTTCTTT
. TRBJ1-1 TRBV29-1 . CSVERGGNTEAFF TGCAGCGTTGAGAGGGGAGGGAACACTGAAGCTTTCTTT
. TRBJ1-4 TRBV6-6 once CATAYGTYEKLFF TGTGCCACCGCATACGGAACCTATGAAAAACTGTTTTTT
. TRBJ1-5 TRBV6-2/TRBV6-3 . CASSSLRDNNQPQHF TGTGCCAGCAGTTCCCTCCGGGACAACAATCAGCCCCAGCATTTT
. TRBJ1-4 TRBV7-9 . CASARRTESNEKLFF TGTGCCAGCGCACGGAGGACGGAGAGTAATGAAAAACTGTTTTTT
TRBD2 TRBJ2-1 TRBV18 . CASSSGLAGDYNEQFF TGTGCCAGCTCATCGGGACTAGCGGGGGACTACAATGAGCAGTTCTTC
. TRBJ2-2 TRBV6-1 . CASSVAVGGGTGGTGELFF TGTGCCAGCAGTGTCGCGGTTGGTGGGGGGACCGGAGGCACCGGGGAGCTGTTTTTT
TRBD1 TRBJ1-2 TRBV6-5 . CASSRTGMDGYTF TGTGCCAGCAGTCGGACAGGGATGGATGGCTACACCTTC
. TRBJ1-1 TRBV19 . CASSTRRNEAFF TGTGCCAGTAGTACCAGGAGAAACGAAGCTTTCTTT
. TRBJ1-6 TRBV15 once CATRILRGENSPLHF TGTGCCACCAGAATCCTCCGGGGGGAAAATTCACCCCTCCACTTT
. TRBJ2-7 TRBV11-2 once CASSISWRSSYEQYF TGTGCCAGCAGCATATCATGGAGGAGCTCCTACGAGCAGTACTTC
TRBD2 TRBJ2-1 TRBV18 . CASSPGEGVFREQFF TGTGCCAGCTCACCGGGGGAGGGCGTTTTTCGAGAGCAGTTCTTC
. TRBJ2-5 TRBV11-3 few CASSLGQVSPLQETQYF TGTGCCAGCAGCTTAGGTCAGGTTTCGCCCCTTCAAGAGACCCAGTACTTC
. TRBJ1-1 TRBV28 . CASGQMNTEAFF TGTGCCAGCGGCCAAATGAACACTGAAGCTTTCTTT
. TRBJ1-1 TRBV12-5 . CASGFDNTEAFF TGTGCTAGTGGTTTTGATAACACTGAAGCTTTCTTT
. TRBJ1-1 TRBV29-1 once CSAPPLGGMNTEAFF TGCAGCGCTCCCCCTCTTGGGGGCATGAACACTGAAGCTTTCTTT
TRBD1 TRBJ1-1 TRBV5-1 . CASSLRTDRGEAFF TGCGCCAGCAGCTTAAGGACCGACAGGGGCGAAGCTTTCTTT
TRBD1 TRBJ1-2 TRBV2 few CASTLYTGGNGYTF TGTGCCAGCACCCTTTACACAGGGGGAAATGGCTACACCTTC
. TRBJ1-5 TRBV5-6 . CASSFRASPDQPQHF TGTGCCAGCAGCTTCCGGGCTTCTCCCGATCAGCCCCAGCATTTT
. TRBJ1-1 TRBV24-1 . CATAGEMNTEAFF TGTGCCACCGCCGGAGAAATGAACACTGAAGCTTTCTTT
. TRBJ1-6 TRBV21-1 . CASSNTLSGPTASSYNSPLHF TGTGCCAGCAGCAATACCCTTAGCGGACCGACAGCCAGCTCCTATAATTCACCCCTCCACTTT
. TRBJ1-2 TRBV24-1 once CATSDPGARYGYTF TGTGCCACCAGTGACCCGGGGGCCAGGTATGGCTACACCTTC
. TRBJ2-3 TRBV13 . CASSLDPPVQYF TGTGCCAGCAGCTTAGACCCCCCCGTGCAGTATTTT
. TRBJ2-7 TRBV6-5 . CASSPNYEQYF TGTGCCAGCAGCCCCAACTACGAGCAGTACTTC
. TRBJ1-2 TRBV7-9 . CASTSGPSSDYGYTF TGTGCCAGCACCTCAGGCCCCTCCTCTGACTATGGCTACACCTTC
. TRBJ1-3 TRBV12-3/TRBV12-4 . CASSPAGGNTIYF TGTGCCAGCAGTCCTGCTGGGGGAAACACCATATATTTT
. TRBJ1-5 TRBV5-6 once CASSLGLSQPQHF TGTGCCAGCAGCTTGGGGTTATCTCAGCCCCAGCATTTT
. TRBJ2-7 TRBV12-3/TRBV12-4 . CASKGRTYEQYF TGTGCCAGCAAGGGGAGAACCTACGAGCAGTACTTC
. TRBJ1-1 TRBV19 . CASSMGGDTEAFF TGTGCCAGTAGTATGGGAGGGGACACTGAAGCTTTCTTT
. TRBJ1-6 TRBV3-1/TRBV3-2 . CASSHTDKPLHF TGTGCCAGCAGCCACACGGACAAGCCCCTCCACTTT
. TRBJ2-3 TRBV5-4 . CASSLGLGTDTQYF TGTGCCAGCAGCCTGGGGTTGGGCACAGATACGCAGTATTTT
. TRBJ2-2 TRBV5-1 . CASSLSMSGTYTGELFF TGCGCCAGCAGCTTGAGTATGAGCGGGACATACACCGGGGAGCTGTTTTTT
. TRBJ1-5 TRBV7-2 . CASSLSQGNQPQHF TGTGCCAGCAGCTTGTCACAGGGAAATCAGCCCCAGCATTTT
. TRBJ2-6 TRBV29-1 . CSVERGSGANVLTF TGCAGCGTTGAAAGGGGCTCTGGGGCCAACGTCCTGACTTTC
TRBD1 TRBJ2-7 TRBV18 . CASSPGTAYEQYF TGTGCCAGCTCACCCGGGACAGCCTACGAGCAGTACTTC
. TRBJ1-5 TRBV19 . CASKVGVGGGNQPQHF TGTGCCAGTAAGGTGGGAGTGGGAGGTGGCAATCAGCCCCAGCATTTT